These 14 T cell receptor beta chains share one sample of origin, sequenced in a study of regulatory T cells in long-lasting Graves disease. Specified time point: newly diagnosed GD, antithyroid drugs for less than 3 months. TCR sequences were obtained from RNA taken from PBMCs. To make TCR beta libraries, researchers used iRepertoire HTBI primers and Arm-PCR of CDR3 regions. From the multiplex PCR reads, TCRdb called clonotypes with MiXCR, one entry per CDR3 protein. This table has 350,000 to 500,000 distinct CDR3 sequences, 12% to 15% appearing once. This sample was also put to use in a study of T cells in Graves' hyperthyroidism and ophthalmopathy.

Specimen: peripheral blood mononuclear cells (PBMCs), collected at new diagnosis, from a patient treated with antithyroid drugs. The receptors were sampled from a woman aged 50 to 60 with Graves disease.

At least ten counts were recorded for this clonotype. The gene calls are TRBV9 and TRBJ2-3; D is uncertain. Germline V lookup: CDR1 SGDLS, CDR2 YYNGEE. Trimming stripped 0 bases from V and 2 bases from J, with 7 bases between. The CDR3 spans 14 residues. The chain's CDR3 is CASSVVGSTDTQYF. CDR3 in DNA: TGTGCCAGCAGCGTAGTGGGTTCCACAGATACGCAGTATTTT.

This clonotype was counted only a few times. This chain joins TRBV5-1 and TRBJ2-3; no clear D gene. CDR1 and CDR2 (germline): SGHRS, YFSETQ. V was clipped by 3 bases and J by 5 bases, with 7 bases between them. This CDR3 has 12 residues. As DNA, the CDR3 is TGCGCCAGCAGCTACCGAGAAGATACGCAGTATTTT. Its protein product is CASSYREDTQYF.

This rearrangement joins TRBV19 to TRBJ2-7, with D tentatively TRBD2 (6 bases). The germline V gene encodes CDR1 LNHDA and CDR2 SQIVND (reference sequence). V lost 5 bases to trimming and J lost 6 bases, with 14 bases between them. The CDR3 contains 13 residues. The CDR3 reads CASSSGTSLEQYF. Here the CDR3 DNA reads TGTGCCAGTAGTTCCGGGACTTCCCTCGAGCAGTACTTC.

To note about this clonotype: This could be a read error, since a much larger clone is one nucleotide away. This is likely a read error, given that the CDR3 carries no conserved phenylalanine or tryptophan at its end. The chain is built from TRBV3-1 and TRBJ1-6; D is perhaps TRBD1 (5 bases). The CDR3 consists of 14 residues. The germline gives CDR1 LGHDT, CDR2 YNNKEL (reference sequence). V was cut by 6 bases and J by 7 bases, with 13 bases left in between. Here the CDR3 DNA reads TGTGCCAGCAGTCCCAGGGTTCAGAATTCACCCCTCCACCTT. Protein sequence: CASSPRVQNSPLHL.

A note on this clonotype: A much larger clone differs from this one at a single base, so this may be a read error. This chain joins TRBV7-2 and TRBJ2-1; D is ambiguous. This CDR3 region has 11 residues. Per the germline V gene, CDR1 is SGHTA and CDR2 is FQGNSA. The V end was cut by 5 bases, the J end by 5 bases, with 4 bases between. The CDR3 DNA reads TGTGCCAGCAGCGCGCACAATGAGCAGTTCTTC. Protein: CASSAHNEQFF.

This chain uses TRBV29-1 with TRBJ1-3, with D perhaps TRBD1 (5 bases). This CDR3 has 14 residues. Trimming took off 6 bases at V and 4 bases at J, with 16 bases between the two ends. Germline CDR1 and CDR2: SQVTM and ANQGSEA. CDR3 sequence (DNA): TGCAGCGTGCGGACGGAGGGGATAGGAAACACCATATATTTT. It codes for CSVRTEGIGNTIYF.

This clonotype was seen ten or more times. This sequence joins TRBV11-2 and TRBJ2-7; the D gene is possibly TRBD1 (6 bases). This CDR3 is 15 amino acids long. The germline CDR1 and CDR2 sequences are SGHAT and FQNNGV. Trimming left V 1 base short and J 4 bases short, with 14 bases between. The CDR3 bases are TGTGCCAGCAGCTTAGGGGCAGGGGCAATATACGAGCAGTACTTC. This encodes CASSLGAGAIYEQYF.

This clonotype showed up many times. This sequence joins TRBV2 and TRBJ2-3; possible D gene TRBD2, 6 bases. The V gene lost 3 bases and the J gene lost 0 bases, with 10 bases spanning the gap. Germline V gene lookup returns CDR1 SNHLY and CDR2 FYNNEI. CDR3 length: 15 amino acids. DNA of the CDR3: TGTGCCAGCAGTGAGGGGGGTCGTAGCACAGATACGCAGTATTTT. This codes for CASSEGGRSTDTQYF.

Many counts were recorded for this clonotype. The gene calls are TRBV12-3 or TRBV12-4 and TRBJ2-1, with D tentatively TRBD2 (5 bases). This CDR3 spans 14 amino acids. V was pared by 10 bases and J by 5 bases, with 18 bases between. Here the CDR3 reads CATSFGVTNNEQFF. The CDR3 DNA is TGTGCCACCTCCTTCGGGGTGACTAACAATGAGCAGTTCTTC.

The chain combines TRBV20-1 with TRBJ2-7; TRBD2 matches 9 bases. Germline V gene lookup returns CDR1 DFQATT and CDR2 SNEGSKA (reference sequence). V lost 5 bases to trimming and J lost 1 base; unmatched junction nucleotides: 9. This CDR3 has 15 residues. Here the CDR3 DNA reads TGCAGTGCTCCCCTCCCTCTAGCGGGGTCCTACGAGCAGTACTTC. It encodes CSAPLPLAGSYEQYF.

The chain links TRBV19 to TRBJ2-2; the D gene could be TRBD1 or TRBD2 (6 bases each). Trimming shortened V by 3 bases and J by 6 bases, and 11 bases separated the two germline ends. Germline CDR1 is LNHDA and CDR2 is SQIVND (reference sequence). This CDR3 is 14 amino acids long. CDR3 protein: CASSITGTPGELFF. Written as DNA, the CDR3 is TGTGCCAGTAGTATCACAGGGACTCCCGGGGAGCTGTTTTTT.

V is TRBV12-3 or TRBV12-4 and J is TRBJ2-7; 7 positions match TRBD2. There are 17 residues in the CDR3. The trim removed 0 bases at V and 3 bases at J, leaving 11 bases unmatched. CDR3 sequence reads: CASSLARGGRHFYEQYF. In DNA form, the CDR3 reads TGTGCCAGCAGTTTAGCGCGTGGCGGGAGACATTTCTACGAGCAGTACTTC.

This clonotype was seen repeatedly, ten times or more. The chain recombines TRBV2 with TRBJ2-2; unclear D gene. The CDR3 totals 14 residues. Germline V gene lookup returns CDR1 SNHLY and CDR2 FYNNEI. Trimming pared 7 bases from V and 3 bases from J, leaving 12 bases between. The CDR3 sequence: CASTPGSYTGELFF. CDR3 DNA sequence: TGTGCCAGCACCCCGGGTTCTTACACCGGGGAGCTGTTTTTT.

The sample holds a few counts of this clonotype. A read error is possible here, since a much larger clone lies one base away. The chain is built from TRBV28 and TRBJ2-3, with unresolved D. The CDR3 is made up of 15 amino acids. In germline, CDR1 is MDHEN, CDR2 SYDVKM. CDR3 region: CANSLLQGRTDTQYF. CDR3 coding DNA: TGTGCCAACAGTTTATTACAAGGTCGCACAGATACGCAGTATTTT.